This record looks at one T cell receptor beta chain sequence and its context. Its target is unknown. The ends were cut back, 4 bases at V and 2 bases at J, with 8 bases in the middle. Germline CDR1 is GTSNPN and CDR2 is SVGIG (reference sequence). This CDR3 region has 12 residues. This sample is drawn from a study of CD4 T cells in relation to SARS-CoV-2 and coronaviruses. Study-wide context: Shared crossreactive spike epitopes were mapped to their HLA restriction.

Clones were read by immunoSEQ multiplex PCR, and TCRdb kept only the in-frame ones, dropping some. The sample lists approximately 21,000 clones, around 78% occurring once. Overall study results and limits: SARS-CoV-2-driven expansion was significantly weaker in crossreactive than monoreactive clones.

Before the COVID-19 pandemic, during about 2011-2019, CD4+ T cells were taken from unexposed donors. CD4+ T cells were isolated from the cells after about 11 days of culture. V and J are TRBV30 and TRBJ2-5, with D uncertain. The sequenced sample was CD4+ T cells from PBMCs, cultured in vitro. This TCR was sampled from a human donor in good health. CDR3 DNA sequence: TGTGCCTGGAACAGAGATCAAGAGACCCAGTACTTC. Translation: CAWNRDQETQYF.